Listed below are T cell receptor beta chains from one sample, sequenced in a study of CD8+CD57+ T cells in acquired aplastic anemia. MiXCR, run by TCRdb on the reads, gives a single entry per CDR3 protein. The data hold more than 250,000 distinct CDR3 sequences, with approximately 56% observed a single time. Sequencing used sorted CD4+, CD8+, or CD8+CD57+ T cells (not recorded which) from PBMCs. Every receptor here comes from a human donor with severe aplastic anemia or a healthy control (not recorded which). CDR3s include the opening cysteine and the closing phenylalanine or tryptophan. A D gene is named only where the DNA matches it firmly. Part of the rows lack a size; the others show once, few, many or a class for expanded clones.

CDR3 length: 15; D gene: TRBD1; clone size: once; V gene: TRBV5-1; J gene: TRBJ2-5; CDR3 DNA: TGCGCCAGCAGCTCCGGGACAGGGGCTACAGAGACCCAGTACTTC; CDR3 protein: CASSSGTGATETQYF
CDR3 length: 15; D gene: -; clone size: many; V gene: TRBV9; J gene: TRBJ1-5; CDR3 DNA: TGTGCCAGCAGCGCGGGGGGGGGGGGCAATCAGCCCCAGCATTTT; CDR3 protein: CASSAGGGGNQPQHF
CDR3 length: 15; D gene: -; clone size: -; V gene: TRBV29-1; J gene: TRBJ2-7; CDR3 DNA: TGCAGCGCTACCCGTGGTGGGGGGCCCACCTACGAGCAGTACTTC; CDR3 protein: CSATRGGGPTYEQYF
CDR3 length: 12; D gene: -; clone size: medium-sized; V gene: TRBV2; J gene: TRBJ2-7; CDR3 DNA: TGTGCCAGCAGTGAACAGGGATACGAGCAGTACTTC; CDR3 protein: CASSEQGYEQYF
CDR3 length: 12; D gene: -; clone size: few; V gene: TRBV24-1; J gene: TRBJ1-1; CDR3 DNA: TGTGCCACCAGTGATTCCGGGGTTGAAGCTTTCTTT; CDR3 protein: CATSDSGVEAFF
CDR3 length: 15; D gene: TRBD1; clone size: -; V gene: TRBV7-9; J gene: TRBJ2-1; CDR3 DNA: TGTGCCAGCAGCTTCGATACCGACAGGGGTGATGAGCAGTTCTTC; CDR3 protein: CASSFDTDRGDEQFF
CDR3 length: 13; D gene: -; clone size: -; V gene: TRBV7-9; J gene: TRBJ2-1; CDR3 DNA: TGTGCCAGCAGAATGACAGGTTACAATGAGCAGTTCTTC; CDR3 protein: CASRMTGYNEQFF
CDR3 length: 14; D gene: -; clone size: -; V gene: TRBV20-1; J gene: TRBJ2-1; CDR3 DNA: TGCAGTGCTAGATGGTGGTTTAGGTACAATGAGCAGTTCTTC; CDR3 protein: CSARWWFRYNEQFF
CDR3 length: 15; D gene: -; clone size: -; V gene: TRBV7-9; J gene: TRBJ2-7; CDR3 DNA: TGTGCCATCAGCTCTCCGGGACGGGAGATTTACGAGCAGTACTTC; CDR3 protein: CAISSPGREIYEQYF
CDR3 length: 15; D gene: -; clone size: -; V gene: TRBV15; J gene: TRBJ2-7; CDR3 DNA: TGTGCCACCAGCAGAGATCGGCTTCCCGGGGTGGAGCAGTACTTC; CDR3 protein: CATSRDRLPGVEQYF
CDR3 length: 12; D gene: -; clone size: many; V gene: TRBV6-2/TRBV6-3; J gene: TRBJ1-1; CDR3 DNA: TGTGCCAGCAATCGGGGGAACACTGAAGCTTTCTTT; CDR3 protein: CASNRGNTEAFF
CDR3 length: 18; D gene: TRBD2; clone size: -; V gene: TRBV25-1; J gene: TRBJ2-3; CDR3 DNA: TGTGCCAGCAGTGAAAAGCGGGGGGGCCTGATTAGCACAGATACGCAGTATTTT; CDR3 protein: CASSEKRGGLISTDTQYF
CDR3 length: 12; D gene: -; clone size: -; V gene: TRBV2; J gene: TRBJ2-3; CDR3 DNA: TGTGCCAGCAGGGTAGCGCCCGATACGCAGTATTTT; CDR3 protein: CASRVAPDTQYF
CDR3 length: 15; D gene: -; clone size: -; V gene: TRBV11-2; J gene: TRBJ1-5; CDR3 DNA: TGTGCCAGCAGCTTGGTATGGGGGGGCAATCAGCCCCAGCATTTT; CDR3 protein: CASSLVWGGNQPQHF
CDR3 length: 14; D gene: -; clone size: many; V gene: TRBV3-1; J gene: TRBJ1-2; CDR3 DNA: TGTGCCAGCAGCCAAGATAAGAGGGGGTATGGCTACACCTTC; CDR3 protein: CASSQDKRGYGYTF
CDR3 length: 12; D gene: -; clone size: -; V gene: TRBV30; J gene: TRBJ1-3; CDR3 DNA: TGTGCCTGGACTAGCTCTGGAAACACCATATATTTT; CDR3 protein: CAWTSSGNTIYF
CDR3 length: 12; D gene: TRBD2; clone size: many; V gene: TRBV30; J gene: TRBJ2-3; CDR3 DNA: TGTGCCGGAGCGGGGGTCACAGATACGCAGTATTTT; CDR3 protein: CAGAGVTDTQYF
CDR3 length: 12; D gene: TRBD1; clone size: many; V gene: TRBV29-1; J gene: TRBJ1-2; CDR3 DNA: TGCAGCGTTTTCCAGGGGGGTTATGGCTACACCTTC; CDR3 protein: CSVFQGGYGYTF
CDR3 length: 14; D gene: -; clone size: -; V gene: TRBV7-2; J gene: TRBJ2-5; CDR3 DNA: TGTGCCAGCAGCCGTTACGGGACGAGAGAGACCCAGTACTTC; CDR3 protein: CASSRYGTRETQYF
CDR3 length: 13; D gene: -; clone size: -; V gene: TRBV24-1; J gene: TRBJ1-1; CDR3 DNA: TGTGCCACCAGACTAACTGACACCACTGAAGCTTTCTTT; CDR3 protein: CATRLTDTTEAFF
CDR3 length: 14; D gene: -; clone size: -; V gene: TRBV20-1; J gene: TRBJ2-7; CDR3 DNA: TGCAGTGCTAGTAAGGCAGACTATCCCTACGAGCAGTACTTC; CDR3 protein: CSASKADYPYEQYF
CDR3 length: 12; D gene: -; clone size: -; V gene: TRBV19; J gene: TRBJ2-1; CDR3 DNA: TGTGCCAGTAGAGGCCCAATGAATGAGCAGTTCTTC; CDR3 protein: CASRGPMNEQFF
CDR3 length: 15; D gene: -; clone size: many; V gene: TRBV27; J gene: TRBJ1-5; CDR3 DNA: TGTGCCAGCAGTAACGTCAGGGGTTTGGGGCAGCCCCAGCATTTT; CDR3 protein: CASSNVRGLGQPQHF
CDR3 length: 11; D gene: -; clone size: -; V gene: TRBV20-1; J gene: TRBJ2-7; CDR3 DNA: TGCAGTGCTAGCCTCCGAGTGGAGCAGTACTTC; CDR3 protein: CSASLRVEQYF
CDR3 length: 17; D gene: -; clone size: few; V gene: TRBV7-8; J gene: TRBJ2-2; CDR3 DNA: TGTGCCAGCAGTTTACCGGGACACCAAGCAAACACCGGGGAGCTGTTTTTT; CDR3 protein: CASSLPGHQANTGELFF
CDR3 length: 12; D gene: -; clone size: -; V gene: TRBV24-1; J gene: TRBJ1-5; CDR3 DNA: TGTGCTCATACGGGCCTAGGGCAGCCCCAGCATTTT; CDR3 protein: CAHTGLGQPQHF
CDR3 length: 15; D gene: TRBD2; clone size: -; V gene: TRBV10-1; J gene: TRBJ2-7; CDR3 DNA: TGTGCCATCAGTGATGCTAGCGGGACCTCCTACGAGCAGTACTTC; CDR3 protein: CAISDASGTSYEQYF
CDR3 length: 14; D gene: TRBD1; clone size: few; V gene: TRBV20-1; J gene: TRBJ1-1; CDR3 DNA: TGCAGTGCTCGGACAGGGGGACGGGGCACTGAAGCTTTCTTT; CDR3 protein: CSARTGGRGTEAFF
CDR3 length: 13; D gene: -; clone size: -; V gene: TRBV20-1; J gene: TRBJ1-2; CDR3 DNA: TGCAGTGCTAGAGCCAGGGATATTGATGGCTACACCTTC; CDR3 protein: CSARARDIDGYTF
CDR3 length: 14; D gene: -; clone size: -; V gene: TRBV20-1; J gene: TRBJ2-7; CDR3 DNA: TGCAGTGCTAGGCCCCGGGACATTTCCTACGAGCAGTACTTC; CDR3 protein: CSARPRDISYEQYF
CDR3 length: 14; D gene: -; clone size: -; V gene: TRBV4-3; J gene: TRBJ1-1; CDR3 DNA: TGCGCCAGCAGCCAGGACGGGCTAAACACTGAAGCTTTCTTT; CDR3 protein: CASSQDGLNTEAFF
CDR3 length: 15; D gene: TRBD1; clone size: -; V gene: TRBV19; J gene: TRBJ1-2; CDR3 DNA: TGTGCCAGTAGTATAACCGGGACAGGGGACTATGGCTACACCTTC; CDR3 protein: CASSITGTGDYGYTF
CDR3 length: 14; D gene: TRBD1; clone size: -; V gene: TRBV7-2; J gene: TRBJ2-1; CDR3 DNA: TGTGCCAGCAGCTTGGAGCAGGGGGCGCCTGAGCAGTTCTTC; CDR3 protein: CASSLEQGAPEQFF